The source of this T cell receptor beta chain is a study of T cell clones after liver transplantation. Study at large: Liver transplant recipients had immunosuppression withdrawal attempted within 2 years. As an antigen-independent comparator, third-party-reactive TCRbeta sequences came from pre-transplant mixed lymphocyte reactions. The study, taken as a whole, reports: These preliminary findings come from unstandardized post-transplant sampling times. Migration into the graft, not deletion, may explain lost graft donor-reactive T cells.

The protocol was immunoSEQ multiplex PCR, while the TCRdb copy is restricted to in-frame clones and leaves out a portion. Of around 71,000 clones in the sample, about four fifths were seen once. The CDR3 is 16 amino acids. The J segment lost 4 bases and the V segment lost 1 base, leaving 4 bases of the junction unmatched. In germline, CDR1 is SGDLS, CDR2 YYNGEE. Worth noting for this clone: What it recognizes is unknown.

Here the sequenced sample was CD4+ T cells from blood, taken 12 months after liver transplant. The chain combines TRBV9 with TRBJ2-3; TRBD2 matches 12 bases. The clonotype comes from a human patient who received a liver transplant. The graft donor may have given rise to some T cells. The CDR3 loop reads CASSVRTSGKSDTQYF. The CDR3 DNA follows: TGTGCCAGCAGCGTAAGGACTAGCGGGAAGTCAGATACGCAGTATTTT. Supplemented by reference TRBV9 and TRBJ2-3, the full variable domain reads DSGVTQTPKHLITATGQRVTLRCSPRSGDLSVYWYQQSLDQGLQFLIQYYNGEERAKGNILERFSAQQFPDLHSELNLSSLELGDSALYFCASSVRTSGKSDTQYFGPGTRLTVL.